This T cell receptor beta chain came from a study of beta chain features in type 1 diabetes. Study results and limitations: The similarity of naive, central memory and Treg TCRB repertoires appeared greater among patients than among healthy donors. TCRB CDR3 length was moderately but significantly reduced in all four CD4+ subsets of Type 1 diabetes patients. When VDJ junctions were examined, type 1 diabetes patients showed fewer insertions and more deletions.

In the case of this clone: The antigen is unknown. Other DNA sequences in the same sample also yield this CDR3.

Since all of the isolated RNA was reverse transcribed, expressed TCRB transcripts were what got sequenced. Libraries were prepared by immunoSEQ multiplex PCR; TCRdb keeps only in-frame clonotypes and omits some of them. The table lists roughly 700,000 clones, around 15% of them singletons. One heparinised draw, averaging about 110 mL, was taken per donor. CDR1 is GTSNPN and CDR2 is SVGIG in the germline V gene (reference sequence). The V and J ends lost 0 bases and 0 bases respectively, with 9 bases between them. The CDR3 covers 15 residues. This TCR derives from a man aged 18 to 30 with type 1 diabetes. The genes are TRBV30 and TRBJ1-5; D unclear. Sequenced input: naive CD4+ T cells from blood. CDR3 residues: CAWSVGQNSNQPQHF. The CDR3 DNA sequence: TGTGCCTGGAGTGTAGGCCAGAATAGCAATCAGCCCCAGCATTTT.